This TCR beta chain was sequenced for a study of T-cell reconstitution after alpha-beta-depleted transplantation in children. This clonotype was counted many times. The antigen is unknown. The CDR3 loop spans 13 amino acids. The V gene lost 4 bases and the J gene lost 3 bases, with 10 bases spanning the gap. Germline V lookup: CDR1 MDHEN, CDR2 SYDVKM. General study results and limits: The origin of high day-60 TCRbeta diversity in some patients lay in surviving recipient T cells and thymic progenitors. Newly produced T cells mostly accounted for T-cell counts and diversity one year post-transplant. Several hundred expanded graft clones reportedly were the source of alpha-beta T cells about two months after transplant.

This sample's TCRbeta library carried unique molecular identifier barcodes. Via MiXCR, TCRdb re-called the PCR reads, giving one row per CDR3 protein. The sample records around 190,000 distinct CDR3 sequences, under 8.5% being singletons. The chain is built from TRBV28 and TRBJ2-7; no reliable D call. The receptor comes from a boy aged 2-9 years with acute lymphoblastic leukemia, due to receive a stem cell transplant. This sample comprised PBMCs, obtained before TCRalphabeta/CD19-depleted stem cell transplant. The CDR3 reads CASSSPGLYEQYF. The DNA of the CDR3 is TGTGCCAGCAGTTCCCCGGGCCTCTACGAGCAGTACTTC.